Listed here is a single T cell receptor (beta chain). The count of this clonotype is one. The target of this receptor is not known. There are no base qualities to consult, and no much larger clone falls within one base. One read is thin evidence. This specimen comes from a study of blood T cells in healthy people across ages (dated by TCRdb to the mid-2010s). Notes on the research overall: In model experiments, template switching captured about one uniquely barcoded TCR beta cDNA molecule for every two T cells. To track age-related changes in TCR beta repertoire diversity, the study relied on deep sequencing normalized with unique cDNA molecular identifiers. The donors were split into four age groups: young (average 16 years), middle-aged (over 35), aged (62) and long-lived (under 85). To avoid experimental bias, donors of different ages were distributed randomly across sequencing lanes. Using the same blood draw, the study looked at two additional independent replicas of 1 million unique cDNA reads for two donors, one aged 18 to 29 and the other aged 80 or older.

The library was produced with 5' RACE. Sequencer: Illumina HiSeq 2500. A second PCR of roughly 7 to 11 cycles was performed with a sample-barcoded 5' primer and a J-beta primer mix. A unique molecular identifier was introduced onto each TCR beta cDNA molecule by a template-switch 5' adaptor carrying 12 random nucleotides. At least 3 million CDR3-containing paired-end reads were obtained from each sample. All of the RNA was converted into first-strand cDNA using the Mint cDNA synthesis kit, with a TRBC-specific oligonucleotide serving as the primer. Following uracil-DNA glycosylase treatment, a first 18-cycle PCR with universal primers M1SS and BC2_uni_R was performed on all cDNA. In the paper's pipeline: Normalization of each sample was performed by random selection of 1 million high-quality reads, each carrying a distinct molecular identifier. Instead of being binned into consensus sequences, reads that shared molecular identifiers were thrown out. MiTCR, set to a Q25 quality threshold and the strictest error-elimination algorithm, was used for CDR3 identification, clonotype clustering and error correction. A nonparametric unseen species model with Euler transformation was used to estimate a lower bound on total TCR beta diversity. TCRdb reworked the public reads: Q25 trimming with fastp, MiXCR clone assembly, productive beta chains retained. A single entry per CDR3 protein holds the most common genes and DNA from its merged rows. TCRdb, rather than the study authors, made the V and J calls. Present in this sample are 1.5 million to 2 million distinct CDR3 sequences, approximately 28% of which were seen just once. In total, the top ten clones hold roughly 8.2% of the sample.

The approximately 40 donors, aged 6 to 90 years, were systemically healthy Caucasian individuals from Russia. Approximately 11 milliliters of peripheral blood were drawn from each donor into EDTA-treated Vacutainer tubes. PBMCs were isolated by Ficoll-Paque density-gradient centrifugation, with at least 6 million obtained per sample. Trizol reagent was used to extract total RNA from the PBMCs, yielding at least 5 micrograms per sample. For every donor, an aliquot of PBMCs went through flow cytometry to measure the percentages of naive CD45RAhigh/CD27high T cells. The paper's findings and limits, for the study overall: Because profiling used bulk unsorted PBMCs, naive and antigen-experienced compartments could not be compared conclusively. Observed TCR beta diversity correlated strongly with the percentage of naive T cells measured by flow cytometry. Compared with the aged group, more naive CD4+ T cells, fewer expanded clones and increased TCR diversity were shown by the long-lived group, suggesting age selection. Because donor CMV infection status was unknown, age-related changes in expanded clonotypes were potentially confounded. As age increased, observed TCR beta diversity per million T cells dropped in a roughly linear way, and a significant reduction was already evident by age 40. Estimates of total diversity based on one million sequenced T cells were considered lower bounds and underestimates.

Material for sequencing was blood. The sequence was obtained from a woman between 25 and 40 years old in good health.

The sequenced DNA is TGTGCCAGCAGCTTAGCACCCGGGGATGGCAATCAGCCCCAGCATTTT. It translates to CASSLAPGDGNQPQHF. The rearranged segments are TRBV7-2 and TRBJ1-5, with no reliable assignment of the D segment. The CDR3 sequence holds 16 residues, the cysteine and phenylalanine included. The DNA shown is the 48-base CDR3, in frame from base 1. The junction shows trimming of 0 bases on V and 2 bases on J, plus 11 bases between the germline ends. The germline V gene provides CDR1 SGHTA and CDR2 FQGNSA.